Sequencing of this T cell receptor beta chain was carried out in a study of blood T cells in healthy people across ages (dated by TCRdb to between 2014 and 2017). Study-level background: In model experiments, template switching captured about one uniquely barcoded TCR beta cDNA molecule for every two T cells. Age-related changes in TCR beta repertoire diversity were measured in the study by deep sequencing normalized with unique cDNA molecular identifiers. Four age groups were formed from the donors: young (average 16 years), middle-aged (roughly 38), aged (62) and long-lived (82). Using the same blood draw, the study looked at two additional independent replicas of 1 million unique cDNA reads for two donors, one aged 18 to 30 and the other aged 80 or older.

Library preparation used 5' RACE. The instrument given in TCRdb is Illumina HiSeq 2500. A second PCR of about 6 to 11 cycles was performed with a sample-barcoded 5' primer and a J-beta primer mix. A template-switch 5' adaptor carrying 12 random nucleotides introduced a unique molecular identifier onto each TCR beta cDNA molecule. At least 3 million CDR3-containing paired-end reads were obtained from each sample. First-strand cDNA was synthesized from all RNA with the Mint cDNA synthesis kit, primed by a TRBC-specific oligonucleotide. All cDNA was treated with uracil-DNA glycosylase and then went through a first 18-cycle PCR with the universal primers M1SS and BC2_uni_R. On the study's bioinformatics: Each sample was normalized by randomly selecting 1 million high-quality reads, each carrying a distinct molecular identifier. Reads with shared molecular identifiers were discarded instead of being binned into consensus sequences. CDR3 identification, clonotype clustering and error correction used MiTCR with a Q25 quality threshold and the strictest error-elimination algorithm. Lower-bound total TCR beta diversity was estimated with a nonparametric unseen species model using Euler transformation. Using fastp at Q25 and MiXCR, TCRdb reprocessed the public reads and kept productive beta chains. Rows with a matching CDR3 protein are joined into one entry that keeps the most common DNA and genes. None of the V and J calls come from the authors' own analysis; TCRdb made them. This sample gives 550,000 to 650,000 distinct CDR3 sequences in total; about a quarter of them show up just once. Jointly, the top ten make up over 3.5% of the sample.

Findings and caveats that apply to the study as a whole: Estimates of total diversity based on one million sequenced T cells were regarded as lower bounds and as underestimates. Conclusive comparison of naive and antigen-experienced compartments was prevented by the profiling of bulk unsorted PBMCs. Because the CMV infection status of the donors was unknown, age-related changes in expanded clonotypes may potentially have been confounded. Observed TCR beta diversity per million T cells fell roughly linearly with age, and a significant reduction was already apparent by age around 36. The long-lived group showed more naive CD4+ T cells, fewer expanded clones and increased TCR diversity than the aged group, suggesting age selection. A strong correlation was found between observed TCR beta diversity and the percentage of naive T cells measured by flow cytometry.

With regard to this clonotype: What this receptor recognizes is not known. One base away there is no much larger clone; base qualities are not given.

CDR1 and CDR2, looked up from the germline V gene (reference sequence), are MNHEY and SMNVEV. The CDR3 starts with the cysteine, ends with the phenylalanine, and has 13 residues. Only the CDR3 DNA stays, 39 bases, in frame from base 1. The 40 or so donors, aged about 6 to 95 years, were systemically healthy Caucasian individuals from Russia. Each donor gave approximately 9.3 milliliters of peripheral blood, collected into EDTA-treated Vacutainer tubes. PBMCs were isolated by Ficoll-Paque density-gradient centrifugation, with at least 6 million obtained per sample. Total RNA, at least 5.5 micrograms per sample, was extracted from PBMCs with Trizol reagent. Naive CD45RAhigh/CD27high T cell percentages were measured by flow cytometry on a PBMC aliquot from every donor. The data also belong to a second study, concerning T cells of mothers and their children. Taken from the second paper: Nine systemically healthy Caucasian individuals served as donors, namely three mothers together with their six children. cDNA synthesis consumed the entire amount of extracted RNA, loaded at 1.5 ug RNA in each 15 ul reaction. Sample barcodes and 2-4 random nucleotides were added via the M1S primer in the second PCR. More than 9 million TCR beta CDR3 reads were obtained from each mother, and about 3 million reads were obtained from each child. TCR recombination output is similarly shaped by thymic selection in related and unrelated pairs, with a minor effect exerted by inherited differences. Related mother-child pairs always showed normalized repertoire overlap that was slightly higher than in unrelated mother-child pairs, though the difference was never significant. No persistent microchimeric T cell clones were detected, at a sensitivity of approximately 110 clones per million clonotypes. Deep NGS was used in the study to compare the TCR beta repertoires of mothers and children and to look for features that separate related mother-child pairs from unrelated individuals. Mothers averaged about 40 +/- 4 years of age and children averaged around 10 +/- 4 years. After adapters were ligated using NEBNext reagents, the libraries underwent 100+100 nt paired-end sequencing on an Illumina HiSeq 2000. To prevent cross-contamination, the mother and child libraries were prepared a month apart and were sequenced in separate runs. Between roughly 500,000 and 2,100,000 distinct TCR beta clonotypes were identified per donor. Naive TCR beta clonotypes were estimated from low-frequency clonotypes matched to each donor's FACS-determined naive share, without sorting.

The sequence joins TRBV27 to TRBJ2-5; the D gene is not confidently resolved. The DNA matches TRBJ2-7 better at its end, which makes the J call doubtful. Sequenced input: blood. This clonotype was obtained from a boy younger than 10 in good health. The CDR3 has the sequence CASSFQSAYEQYF. At the DNA level, the sequence is TGTGCCAGCAGTTTTCAGTCTGCCTACGAGCAGTACTTC.